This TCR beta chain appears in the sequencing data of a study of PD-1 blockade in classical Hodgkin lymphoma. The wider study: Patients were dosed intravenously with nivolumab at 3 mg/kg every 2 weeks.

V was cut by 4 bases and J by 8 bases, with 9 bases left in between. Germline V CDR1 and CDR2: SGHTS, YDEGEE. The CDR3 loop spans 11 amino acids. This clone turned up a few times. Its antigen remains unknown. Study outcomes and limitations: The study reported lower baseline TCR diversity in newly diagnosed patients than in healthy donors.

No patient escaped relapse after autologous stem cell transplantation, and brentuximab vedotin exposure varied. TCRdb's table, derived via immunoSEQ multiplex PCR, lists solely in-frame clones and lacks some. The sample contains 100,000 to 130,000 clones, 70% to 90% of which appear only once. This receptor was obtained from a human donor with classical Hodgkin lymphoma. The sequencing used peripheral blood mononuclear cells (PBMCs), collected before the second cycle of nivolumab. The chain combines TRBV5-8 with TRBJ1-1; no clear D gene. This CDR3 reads CASSPSGEAFF. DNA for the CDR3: TGTGCCAGCAGCCCCTCTGGGGAAGCTTTCTTT. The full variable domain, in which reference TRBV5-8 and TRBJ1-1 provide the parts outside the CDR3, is EAGVTQSPTHLIKTRGQQATLRCSPISGHTSVYWYQQALGLGLQFLLWYDEGEERNRGNFPPRFSGRQFPNYSSELNVNALELEDSALYLCASSPSGEAFFGQGTRLTVV.